What follows is one T cell receptor beta chain and its context. Its antigen has not been determined. Base qualities were left out, and no much larger clone turns up one base away. CDR1 and CDR2, looked up from the germline V gene (reference sequence), are SGHNT and YYREEE. Trimming at the junction amounts to 4 bases on V and 4 bases on J, and the germline ends lie 12 bases apart. Including the terminal cysteine and phenylalanine, the CDR3 comprises 15 residues. Only the CDR3 part of the read is kept: 45 bases, read in frame from the first base. In total, approximately 690 healthy bone marrow donors made up the cohort. All cohort members were sampled while nominally healthy, although unrecorded immune exposures were likely present. The donor was CMV seropositive and was included in the group of 250 to 300 seropositive cohort members. A peripheral blood sample was collected from each donor, and TCR beta sequencing was performed on peripheral blood mononuclear cells. Genomic DNA extraction from the blood cell samples was performed with the Qiagen DNeasy Blood Extraction Kit.

The data were obtained in a study of cytomegalovirus exposure and HLA in healthy donors (TCRdb year 2017). Regarding the research as a whole: In an earlier analysis of under 750 of the donors, around 290 Gb of sequence data and approximately 100 million unique TCR beta sequences from 150 million to 200 million T cells were reported. About 300 gigabases of sequencing data and tens of millions of unique TCR sequences were included in an early release covering roughly 600 HLA-typed donors. Of the roughly 400 genotyped donors, 81% were placed in the genetic ancestry cluster associated with self-reported Caucasian donors. The study aimed to test whether signatures of past pathogen exposure could be identified by cataloging public T cell receptors. The study used immunosequencing to profile the T cell repertoires of 600 to 850 subjects and linked those repertoires to cytomegalovirus serostatus. A separate validation cohort of 90 to 150 different subjects was used in addition to the approximately 700-subject first cohort. To predict cytomegalovirus infection status, the study brought together high-throughput TCR immunosequencing, statistical association of individual TCRs with disease status, and machine learning. A later analysis re-analyzed previously published TCR beta repertoires from hundreds of donors and added high-resolution HLA genotyping to study TCR occurrence patterns. The later analysis used no new phenotypic data to find candidate immune exposures, relying instead on TCR beta sequences and their occurrence across donors. An earlier analysis of some 500 of the donors used high-throughput TCR beta sequencing to judge whether each TCR beta V gene segment behaved as functional or pseudogenic. Donor age, sex, ethnicity and CMV serostatus were collected together with the repertoire data. Genome-wide SNP genotypes for about 65% of the 666 donors were used in a later genetic analysis, which treated that subset as a discovery cohort. All discovery cohort repertoires had been generated using a single sequencing platform. Both class I and class II loci were covered by HLA typing, at four-digit resolution. Typing coverage differed by locus: A, B, C, DRB1 and DQB1 were typed in roughly 629-640 donors, DQA1 in about 510, DPA1 in some 600, and DPB1 in 450 to 490. Four to six DR-DQ haplotypes were handled as single units for association and clustering, since linkage in the cohort was strong. Across about 380 genotyped donors of the cohort, an average of 235,054 unique TCR beta nucleotide sequences per donor were sequenced, and roughly a sixth of those sequences were non-productive.

What the study reported, not specific to this receptor: Some IMGT-functional V segments, including TRBV6-2 and TRBV6-3, could not be told apart with the 87-base-pair reads, so those segments were excluded. Because counts were too low, under 20 rarely observed V segments, including chromosome 9 orphons, were left out of the earlier analysis of 587 of the donors. Most TCR sequences were observed very rarely across donors, whereas some public TCRs were present in many individuals. In the study, around 150 TCR beta chains were listed as associated with cytomegalovirus. In this cohort, only TCR beta chains were sequenced, and detectable features were limited by the absence of alpha or paired-chain data. A few of the identified cytomegalovirus-associated TCR beta chains were confirmed in vitro to be specific for cytomegalovirus antigens. A later genetic analysis associated a missense DCLRE1C variant with V-gene and J-gene trimming of TCR beta chains, and an independent cohort replicated the association. A further reported finding was that TCR beta sequences accurately predicted the HLA-A and HLA-B alleles for most subjects in the first cohort. Compared with equally common non-associated chains, HLA-associated TCR beta chains in a later analysis were more clonally expanded and had lower generation probabilities. According to the authors, the approach could potentially be generalized to other disease states and immunological phenotypes. At a false discovery rate of 0.05, a later analysis linked approximately 18,000 TCR beta sequences to specific HLA alleles. Presence/absence analyses assumed roughly uniform sequencing depth across donors, an assumption that may not hold. When HLA alleles, especially DR and DQ, strongly co-occurred, attributing TCR associations to individual alleles was difficult. A group of highly shared sequence variants was considered likely to be a technical artifact of the sequencing pipeline. HLA typing was unavailable for some donors at each locus, so association tests used only the typed subset. In an earlier analysis of some 640 of the donors, most TCR beta V segments were observed in productive rearrangements about 87% or about 30% of the time, broadly matching IMGT annotations. Linkage disequilibrium might explain the correlated functional status among segregating V segments, but an unknown experimental factor could not be ruled out. In a later analysis, the rate of TCR association differed among HLA loci, with DRB1 alleles having the most associated TCRs and HLA-C alleles having the fewest. According to a later analysis, parvovirus B19, influenza, CMV and Epstein-Barr virus appeared linked to several top co-occurrence clusters. In both the original and validation cohorts, the classifier was reported to diagnose cytomegalovirus status with high specificity and sensitivity. CMV serostatus was the only immune exposure information available for the cohort. In a later genetic analysis, fewer N-insertions in productive TCRs were reported among donors in an Asian-associated ancestry cluster than the roughly 700-donor mean. According to a later analysis, most CMV-associated TCR beta chains appeared to be HLA-restricted, and the HLA associations seemed to be driven largely by CMV exposure.

Library construction relied on the immunoSEQ multiplex PCR assay. For the multiplex PCR, a mixture combining 60 forward primers for TCR Vbeta segments and 13 reverse primers for TCR Jbeta segments was used. The CDR3 region of rearranged TCR beta genes was amplified from genomic DNA with a multiplex PCR assay. The amplified TCR beta libraries were sequenced on the Illumina HiSeq System as 87-base-pair reads. Concerning the study's data processing: Across the 500 to 850 repertoires, a later analysis counted some 80 million unique TCR beta chains, 9.5 million to 12 million of which were shared by at least two donors. Raw reads were error-corrected and collapsed into unique sequences by a nearest-neighbor algorithm in which closely related sequences were merged to remove PCR and sequencing errors. CDR3 sequences were aligned to IMGT reference sequences to assign V, D and J gene segments. For a sequence to be retained, at least a six-nucleotide match to both a V gene segment and a J gene segment was required. A rearrangement counted as productive if the CDR3 had no stop codons and remained in frame with V and J, and every other rearrangement counted as non-productive. CDR3 was defined according to IMGT convention as the region running from the second conserved V-encoded cysteine to the conserved J-encoded phenylalanine. The earlier analysis of about 620 of the donors excluded sequences that lacked an unambiguous match to a single V gene segment. In an earlier analysis of a few hundred of the donors, V segments were called functional above 56.7% productive rearrangements and were called segregating when the between-donor standard deviation exceeded 5%. A statistical classification framework was built to diagnose cytomegalovirus status from the catalog of TCR beta chain sequences. In a later analysis, TCR nucleotide sequences were compared against IMGT/GENE-DB human TR gene sequences so that V and J genes could be assigned. A later analysis assigned CDR3 sequences and most-parsimonious VDJ recombination scenarios with the TCRdist pipeline. In a later analysis, every TCR beta chain was defined by the combination of its CDR3 amino acid sequence and its V-gene family, and reads without a unique V-gene family were dropped. In a later analysis, 550 to 650 highly shared, low-generation-probability nucleotide sequences were removed to address suspected cross-contamination and a sequencing artifact. A later analysis calculated a clonal expansion index for each public chain from normalized within-repertoire ranks of inferred template counts. Generation probabilities in a later analysis came from a VDJ recombination model fitted to out-of-frame rearrangements, and those results were checked against IGoR. In a later analysis, hypergeometric tests were used to score TCR-TCR, TCR-HLA and TCR-CMV co-occurrence, with a repertoire-size bias correction applied to TCR pairs. To estimate false discovery rates, a later analysis permuted the HLA or CMV assignments 20 times. In a later analysis, co-occurring TCRs were grouped using DBSCAN, with TCRdist sequence similarity added in when clustering inside HLA-allele-positive subsets. Co-occurrence clustering excluded repertoires with fewer than 30,000 or more than 120,000 public chains, plus five with anomalous nucleotide sharing. TCRdb stores this immuneACCESS table with in-frame sequences only. Part of the clones is absent; in the studies checked, under half of the shortfall reflects unresolved V genes, and no reason is known for the rest. The DNA was the basis for D and trimming; V, J and clone size are from that table. This sample holds roughly 150,000 clones; approximately 80% were observed only once. 7% to 9% of the sample belongs to the ten largest clones.

Recombination connected TRBV5-4 to TRBJ2-6; TRBD1 is a possible D gene, resting on 6 matching bases. Sequenced input: PBMCs. This receptor was obtained from a male donor in good health and CMV-seropositive. The base sequence is TGTGCCAGCAGCCAGGGGCGCGCGGGGGCCAACGTCCTGACTTTC. It codes for CASSQGRAGANVLTF. Beyond the CDR3, the reference TRBV5-4 and TRBJ2-6 genes provide the residues; the full variable domain reads: ETGVTQSPTHLIKTRGQQVTLRCSSQSGHNTVSWYQQALGQGPQFIFQYYREEENGRGNFPPRFSGLQFPNYSSELNVNALELDDSALYLCASSQGRAGANVLTFGAGSRLTVL.